The clone carrying this T cell receptor (beta chain) showed up just a few times. The sample comes from a study of beta chain features in type 1 diabetes. Sequencing targeted expressed TCRB transcripts, as all isolated RNA had been reverse transcribed. Here immunoSEQ multiplex PCR was the method, and the copy in TCRdb shows in-frame clones only, minus some. The sample yields about 180,000 clones, about 13% seen once. Per the germline V gene, CDR1 is SGHAT and CDR2 is FQNNGV. The CDR3 runs 16 residues. V lost 1 base to trimming and J lost 2 bases, with 9 bases between them. The sequenced sample consisted of central memory CD4+ T cells from blood. The sequence was obtained from a woman between 18 and 30 years old in good health. The chain couples TRBV11-2 to TRBJ2-6, with D tentatively TRBD2 (6 bases). In DNA, the CDR3 is TGTGCCAGCAGCTTAGTGACGGGGGCTGGGGCCAACGTCCTGACTTTC. As protein: CASSLVTGAGANVLTF.